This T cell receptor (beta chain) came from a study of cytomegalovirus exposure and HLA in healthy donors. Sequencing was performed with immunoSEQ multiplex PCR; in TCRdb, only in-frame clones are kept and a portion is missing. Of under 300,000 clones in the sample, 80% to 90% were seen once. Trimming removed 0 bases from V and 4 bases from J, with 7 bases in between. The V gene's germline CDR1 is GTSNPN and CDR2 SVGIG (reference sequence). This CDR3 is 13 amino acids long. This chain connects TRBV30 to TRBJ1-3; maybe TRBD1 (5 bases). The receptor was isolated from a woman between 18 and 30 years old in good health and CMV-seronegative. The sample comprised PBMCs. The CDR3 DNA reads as TGTGCCTGGAGTGTCCAGGGAGGAAACACCATATATTTT. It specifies CAWSVQGGNTIYF.